A selection of T cell receptor beta chains follows, all from one sample in a study of blood T cell repertoires in COVID-19. The assay was immunoSEQ multiplex PCR, and TCRdb's table has in-frame clones only and misses some. In the table there are approximately 96,000 clones, roughly 90% of which are singletons. The sample was peripheral blood. The receptors come from a man in his 60s with acute or convalescent COVID-19. The CDR3 runs from the conserved cysteine through the conserved F or W. A D gene is named only where the DNA matches it firmly. Where a row states a size, it is once, few, many or the class of an expanded clone; other rows omit it.

- TRBJ1-5 TRBV19 - CASSMEAVGDQPQHF TGTGCCAGTAGTATGGAGGCGGTCGGGGATCAGCCCCAGCATTTT
- TRBJ1-3 TRBV19 - CASTLTASRNTIYF TGTGCCAGTACCCTGACAGCTTCCCGAAACACCATATATTTT
TRBD1 TRBJ2-3 TRBV28 - CASRPTGFGTDTQYF TGTGCCAGCAGGCCGACAGGGTTCGGCACAGATACGCAGTATTTT
- TRBJ2-1 TRBV7-9 - CASKWDWQNEQFF TGTGCCTCCAAATGGGACTGGCAAAATGAGCAGTTCTTC
TRBD1 TRBJ2-1 TRBV9 - CASSVGDSYNEQFF TGTGCCAGCAGCGTAGGGGACAGCTACAATGAGCAGTTCTTC
- TRBJ1-1 TRBV6-4 - CASSVREGTEAFF TGTGCCAGCAGTGTCCGGGAGGGCACTGAAGCTTTCTTT
TRBD1 TRBJ2-2 TRBV5-4 - CASSLTPDRANTGELFF TGTGCCAGCAGCTTGACCCCAGACAGGGCGAACACCGGGGAGCTGTTTTTT
TRBD1 TRBJ1-1 TRBV2 - CASHRGHTEAFF TGTGCCAGCCACAGGGGTCACACTGAAGCTTTCTTT
- TRBJ1-2 TRBV7-9 once CASSYSSNGMDYGYTF TGTGCCAGCAGCTACAGCAGCAATGGAATGGACTATGGCTACACCTTC
- TRBJ2-7 TRBV7-2 - CASSLDRDSYEQYF TGTGCCAGCAGCTTAGATCGGGATTCCTACGAGCAGTACTTC
- TRBJ1-2 TRBV5-5 - CASSSTQGGGYTF TGTGCCAGCAGCAGCACACAGGGCGGAGGCTACACCTTC
TRBD1 TRBJ1-2 TRBV4-3 - CASSQIGTGGYGYTF TGCGCCAGCAGCCAAATTGGGACAGGGGGATATGGCTACACCTTC
- TRBJ1-1 TRBV5-6 - CASSSGYTEAFF TGTGCCAGCAGTTCAGGGTACACTGAAGCTTTCTTT
- TRBJ1-1 TRBV7-9 - CASTGGANTEAFF TGTGCCAGCACGGGAGGGGCGAACACTGAAGCTTTCTTT
- TRBJ2-2 TRBV4-3 - CASSQGASGHTGELFF TGCGCCAGCAGCCAAGGGGCCAGCGGACACACCGGGGAGCTGTTTTTT
TRBD2 TRBJ2-2 TRBV5-6 - CASASGRGNTGELFF TGTGCCAGCGCTAGTGGGAGGGGGAACACCGGGGAGCTGTTTTTT
- TRBJ1-2 TRBV20-1 - CSALGLRGYTF TGCAGTGCTTTGGGACTACGAGGCTACACCTTC
TRBD2 TRBJ2-2 TRBV9 - CASSQLAPGELFF TGTGCCAGCAGCCAACTAGCGCCCGGGGAGCTGTTTTTT
TRBD1 TRBJ1-5 TRBV19 - CASSPEGAGNQPQHF TGTGCCAGTAGTCCGGAGGGGGCCGGTAATCAGCCCCAGCATTTT
TRBD2 TRBJ2-2 TRBV7-6 - CASSLARGTSGTAGELFF TGTGCCAGCAGCTTAGCGCGTGGGACTAGCGGGACTGCCGGGGAGCTGTTTTTT
- TRBJ1-1 TRBV24-1 - CATSGPRDTEAFF TGTGCCACCAGTGGCCCCAGGGACACTGAAGCTTTCTTT
TRBD1 TRBJ1-4 TRBV5-8 - CASSLSKWDRENEKLFF TGTGCCAGCAGCTTGAGTAAGTGGGACAGGGAAAATGAAAAACTGTTTTTT
TRBD1 TRBJ2-7 TRBV29-1 once CSASGTDYYEQYF TGCAGCGCCTCCGGGACAGATTACTACGAGCAGTACTTC
- TRBJ1-5 TRBV6-5 - CASSYGAGGGQPQHF TGTGCCAGCAGTTACGGGGCGGGGGGAGGCCAGCCCCAGCATTTT
TRBD2 TRBJ2-1 TRBV5-8 - CASSLGAGGNNEQFF TGTGCCAGCAGCTTGGGAGCGGGAGGCAACAATGAGCAGTTCTTC
TRBD1 TRBJ2-7 TRBV27 - CASSLRQGVSYEQYF TGTGCCAGCAGTTTAAGGCAGGGGGTATCCTACGAGCAGTACTTC
TRBD1 TRBJ1-6 TRBV5-4 - CASSSTQGDNSPLHF TGTGCCAGCAGCTCCACACAGGGGGATAATTCACCCCTCCACTTT
- TRBJ2-7 TRBV19 - CASSGSGLQEQYF TGTGCCAGTAGCGGGAGTGGGCTACAGGAACAGTACTTC
- TRBJ2-3 TRBV4-2 - CASSQDYSTSTDTQYF TGTGCCAGCAGCCAAGACTACAGCACTAGCACAGATACGCAGTATTTT
TRBD2 TRBJ2-1 TRBV4-3 - CASSQEPSSGKSVF TGCGCCAGCAGCCAAGAACCCTCTAGCGGGAAATCGGTCTTC
- TRBJ2-3 TRBV19 - CASSLELGTQYF TGTGCCAGTAGCCTAGAACTTGGTACGCAGTATTTT
- TRBJ2-3 TRBV11-1 - CASSLVSGATDTQYF TGTGCCAGCAGCTTAGTGTCGGGAGCGACAGATACGCAGTATTTT
- TRBJ1-6 TRBV6-5 - CASSYSAIASPLHF TGTGCCAGCAGTTACTCGGCCATTGCTTCACCCCTCCACTTT
TRBD1 TRBJ1-4 TRBV2 - CASTRQGVTNEKLFF TGTGCCAGCACAAGACAGGGGGTCACTAATGAAAAACTGTTTTTT
- TRBJ1-6 TRBV9 - CASSVDISNSPLHF TGTGCCAGCAGCGTAGACATCTCTAATTCACCCCTCCACTTT
- TRBJ2-7 TRBV19 once CASSIGTADSYEQYF TGTGCCAGTAGTATAGGGACAGCCGACTCCTACGAGCAGTACTTC
- TRBJ2-5 TRBV18 - CASSRLQGDQETQYF TGTGCCAGCTCACGTTTACAAGGGGACCAAGAGACCCAGTACTTC
- TRBJ2-7 TRBV20-1 - CSATPGREQYF TGCAGTGCTACCCCGGGTCGCGAGCAGTACTTC
TRBD1 TRBJ2-5 TRBV29-1 - CTGGQVQETQYF TGCACCGGAGGACAGGTTCAAGAGACCCAGTACTTC
TRBD1 TRBJ2-3 TRBV27 few CASSFWPPGQGLTDTQYF TGTGCCAGCAGTTTTTGGCCACCGGGACAGGGCCTCACAGATACGCAGTATTTT
TRBD2 TRBJ2-1 TRBV28 - CASSPLGTSGYNEQFF TGTGCCAGCAGTCCCCTCGGGACTAGCGGATACAATGAGCAGTTCTTC
- TRBJ1-4 TRBV2 - CASSEGGEINEKLFF TGTGCCAGCAGTGAAGGGGGGGAGATAAATGAAAAACTGTTTTTT
- TRBJ1-1 TRBV7-8 once CASSKSELNTEAFF TGTGCCAGCAGCAAATCCGAACTTAACACTGAAGCTTTCTTT
- TRBJ1-1 TRBV19 - CASSIGQQAFF TGTGCCAGTAGTATAGGACAGCAAGCTTTCTTT
TRBD1 TRBJ1-6 TRBV7-9 - CASSLPGQGPNSPLHF TGTGCCAGCAGCCTACCCGGACAGGGTCCGAATTCACCCCTCCACTTT
- TRBJ2-7 TRBV28 - CASRPPQNEQYF TGTGCCAGCAGGCCGCCGCAGAACGAGCAGTACTTC
TRBD2 TRBJ2-7 TRBV6-6 - CASSPGTNYEQYF TGTGCCAGCAGCCCGGGGACTAACTACGAGCAGTACTTC
- TRBJ1-1 TRBV25-1 - CASSHGGRTEAFF TGTGCCAGCAGTCACGGGGGAAGAACTGAAGCTTTCTTT
- TRBJ2-6 TRBV28 - CASSPLGEGANVLTF TGTGCCAGCAGTCCCCTGGGAGAAGGGGCCAACGTCCTGACTTTC
- TRBJ2-5 TRBV2 - CASSLDQETQYF TGTGCCAGCAGTCTAGACCAAGAGACCCAGTACTTC
- TRBJ2-2 TRBV29-1 - CSVDWGDGTNTGELFF TGCAGCGTTGATTGGGGGGACGGGACGAACACCGGGGAGCTGTTTTTT
- TRBJ2-3 TRBV6-5 - CASSYSGLTTDTQYF TGTGCCAGCAGTTACAGCGGGCTCACCACAGATACGCAGTATTTT
- TRBJ1-2 TRBV28 - CASRTGGVNGYTF TGTGCCAGCCGAACCGGAGGCGTAAATGGCTACACCTTC
TRBD1 TRBJ1-1 TRBV2 - CASRLQGRAFF TGTGCCAGCAGATTACAGGGGAGGGCTTTCTTT